The clone carrying this T cell receptor beta chain turned up a few times. The antigen remains unidentified. These data come from a study of cytomegalovirus exposure and HLA in healthy donors. Study-level information: Ancestry clustering placed around 80% of around 400 genotyped donors in the Caucasian-associated cluster. General observations from the study: With DRB1 most and HLA-C fewest, TCR association rates differed between HLA loci in a later analysis. Confirmation was obtained in vitro that a few CMV-associated chains are specific for CMV antigens. Later work associated 16,951 TCR beta sequences with HLA alleles at 0.05 false discovery rate.

Primers for the PCR totalled 60 Vbeta and 13 Jbeta. Produced via immunoSEQ multiplex PCR; TCRdb's table is partial and in-frame only. The data contain roughly 60,000 clones, around three quarters of them singletons. CDR3 size: 15 residues. The junction had 2 bases not matched to a gene; V was cut back by 3 bases and J by 2 bases. The germline gives CDR1 SEHNR, CDR2 FQNEAQ (reference sequence). This clonotype originated in an older woman in good health and CMV-seropositive. The specimen was PBMCs. This sequence joins TRBV7-9 and TRBJ2-3, with 10 bases aligning to TRBD2. CDR3 nucleotide sequence: TGTGCCAGCAGCTTCAGCGGGGGGGCCACAGATACGCAGTATTTT. Protein product: CASSFSGGATDTQYF. Full variable domain (remainder filled in from reference TRBV7-9 and TRBJ2-3): DTGVSQNPRHKITKRGQNVTFRCDPISEHNRLYWYRQTLGQGPEFLTYFQNEAQLEKSRLLSDRFSAERPKGSFSTLEIQRTEQGDSAMYLCASSFSGGATDTQYFGPGTRLTVL.